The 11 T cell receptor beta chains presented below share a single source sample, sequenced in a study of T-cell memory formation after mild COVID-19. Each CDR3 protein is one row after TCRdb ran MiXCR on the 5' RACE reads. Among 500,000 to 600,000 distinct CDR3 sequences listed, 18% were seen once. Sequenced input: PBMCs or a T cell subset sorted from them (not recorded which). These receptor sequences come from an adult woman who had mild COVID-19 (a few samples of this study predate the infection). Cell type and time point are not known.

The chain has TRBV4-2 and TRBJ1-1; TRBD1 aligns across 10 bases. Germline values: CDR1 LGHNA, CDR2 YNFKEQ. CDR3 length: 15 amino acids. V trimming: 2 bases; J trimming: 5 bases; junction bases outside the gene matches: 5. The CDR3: CASSQRGTGVTEAFF. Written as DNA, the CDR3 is TGTGCCAGCAGCCAAAGGGGGACAGGGGTAACTGAAGCTTTCTTT.

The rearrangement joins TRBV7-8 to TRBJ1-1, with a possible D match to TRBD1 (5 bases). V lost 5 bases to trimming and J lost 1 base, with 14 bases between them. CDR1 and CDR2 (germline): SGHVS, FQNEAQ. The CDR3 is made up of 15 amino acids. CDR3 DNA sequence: TGTGCCAGCAGCCTGGAACTCAGGGCGAACACTGAAGCTTTCTTT. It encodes CASSLELRANTEAFF.

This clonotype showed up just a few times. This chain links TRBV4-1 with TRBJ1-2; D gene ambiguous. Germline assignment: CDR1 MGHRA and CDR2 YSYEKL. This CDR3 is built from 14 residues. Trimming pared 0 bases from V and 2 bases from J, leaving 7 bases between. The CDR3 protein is CASSQDMENYGYTF. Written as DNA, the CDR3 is TGCGCCAGCAGCCAAGATATGGAGAACTATGGCTACACCTTC.

The CDR3 region is CASARGGTLMNTEAFF. DNA for the CDR3: TGTGCCAGCGCCAGGGGGGGAACGCTAATGAACACTGAAGCTTTCTTT. The chain is built from TRBV27 and TRBJ1-1, with 7 bases identical to TRBD1. CDR3 size: 16 residues. Germline-derived CDR1 and CDR2 are MNHEY and SMNVEV (reference sequence). J was trimmed by 0 bases and V by 8 bases; bases with no gene match: 12.

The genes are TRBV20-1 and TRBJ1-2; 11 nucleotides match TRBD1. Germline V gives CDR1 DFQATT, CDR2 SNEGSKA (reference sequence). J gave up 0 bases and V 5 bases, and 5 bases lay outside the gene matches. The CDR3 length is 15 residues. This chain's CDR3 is CSALGQGGSNYGYTF. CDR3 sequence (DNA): TGCAGTGCTCTGGGACAGGGGGGATCTAACTATGGCTACACCTTC.

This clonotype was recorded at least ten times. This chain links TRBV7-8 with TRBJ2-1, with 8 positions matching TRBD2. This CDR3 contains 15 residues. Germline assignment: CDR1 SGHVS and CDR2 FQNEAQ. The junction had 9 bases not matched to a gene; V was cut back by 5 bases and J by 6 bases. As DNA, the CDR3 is TGTGCCAGCAGCGGGGTCGGGCGGGAGGCCAATGAGCAGTTCTTC. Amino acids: CASSGVGREANEQFF.

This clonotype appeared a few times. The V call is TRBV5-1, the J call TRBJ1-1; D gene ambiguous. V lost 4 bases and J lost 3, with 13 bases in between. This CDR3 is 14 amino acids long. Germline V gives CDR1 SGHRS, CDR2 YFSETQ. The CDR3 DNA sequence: TGCGCCAGCAGCGCACACCAAGGGTACACTGAAGCTTTCTTT. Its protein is CASSAHQGYTEAFF.

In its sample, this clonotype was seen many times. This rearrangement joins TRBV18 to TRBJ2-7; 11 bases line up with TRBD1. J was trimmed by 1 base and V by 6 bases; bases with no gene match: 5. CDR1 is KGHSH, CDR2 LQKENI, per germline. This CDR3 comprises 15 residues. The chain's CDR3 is CASSYGQGASYEQYF. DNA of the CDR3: TGTGCCAGCTCTTATGGACAGGGGGCATCCTACGAGCAGTACTTC. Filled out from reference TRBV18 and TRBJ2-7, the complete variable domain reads NAGVMQNPRHLVRRRGQEARLRCSPMKGHSHVYWYRQLPEEGLKFMVYLQKENIIDESGMPKERFSAEFPKEGPSILRIQQVVRGDSAAYFCASSYGQGASYEQYFGPGTRLTVT.

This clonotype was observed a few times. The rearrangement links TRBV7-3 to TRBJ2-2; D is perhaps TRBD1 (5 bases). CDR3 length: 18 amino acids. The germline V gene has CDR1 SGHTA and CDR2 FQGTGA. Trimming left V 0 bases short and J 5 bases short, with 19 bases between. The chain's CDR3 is CASSLTAGNMGQTGELFF. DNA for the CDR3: TGTGCCAGCAGCTTAACGGCAGGGAACATGGGGCAGACCGGGGAGCTGTTTTTT.

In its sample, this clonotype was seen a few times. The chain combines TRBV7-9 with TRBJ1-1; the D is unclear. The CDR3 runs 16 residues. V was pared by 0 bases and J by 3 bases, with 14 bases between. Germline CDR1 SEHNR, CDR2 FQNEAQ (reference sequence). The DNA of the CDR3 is TGTGCCAGCAGCTTAGCGCTGGGGTCCCCCTACACTGAAGCTTTCTTT. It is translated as CASSLALGSPYTEAFF.

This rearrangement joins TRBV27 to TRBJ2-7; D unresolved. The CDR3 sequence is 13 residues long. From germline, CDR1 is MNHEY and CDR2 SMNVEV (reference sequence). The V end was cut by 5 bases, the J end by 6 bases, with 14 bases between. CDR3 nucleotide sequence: TGTGCCAGCAGTCCCCCCCTTTCCGTCGAGCAGTACTTC. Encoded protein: CASSPPLSVEQYF.